The 4 T cell receptor beta chains below all came from one sample that was sequenced in a study of blood T cells in healthy people across ages. The use of a sample-barcoded 5' primer and a J-beta primer mix characterized a second PCR of roughly 7 to 11 cycles. TCRdb re-derived calls from the 5' RACE reads in MiXCR, one entry per CDR3 protein. This sample yields about 670,000 distinct CDR3 sequences, of which 40% to 45% are seen a single time; 30% belongs to the top ten. The specimen sequenced was blood. The receptors were gathered from an elderly man in good health.

CDR3 nucleotides: TGCAGCGTCGCGCCGGGGCATGGCTACACCTTC. Translating gives CSVAPGHGYTF. The J gene is TRBJ1-2, the V gene TRBV29-1; perhaps TRBD1 as D (5 bases). CDR1 is SQVTM, CDR2 ANQGSEA, per germline. V lost 6 bases, J lost 6 bases, and 11 bases lay in between. The CDR3 spans 11 residues.

This clonotype appeared once. The chain combines TRBV9 with TRBJ1-3; 12 bases are a match to TRBD1. The CDR3 contains 20 residues. J lost 3 bases, V lost 3 bases, and 16 bases had no gene match. Germline assignment: CDR1 SGDLS and CDR2 YYNGEE. The CDR3 sequence: CASSALNPGQGAYFGNTIYF. The DNA for the CDR3 is TGTGCCAGCAGCGCCCTTAACCCGGGACAGGGGGCATATTTTGGAAACACCATATATTTT.

This clonotype was observed a few times. For the CDR3, the DNA is TGTGCCAGCAGTATACAGGGAGTAGAGACCCAGTACTTC. Translation gives CASSIQGVETQYF. This sequence joins TRBV28 and TRBJ2-5; D possibly corresponds to TRBD1 (6 bases). The CDR3 is 13 residues long. Germline CDR1 and CDR2: MDHEN and SYDVKM. V lost 5 bases, J lost 4 bases, and 11 bases lay in between.

V and J are TRBV3-1 and TRBJ1-1, with TRBD1 matching 8 bases. The CDR3 is 15 amino acids. Per germline, CDR1 LGHDT and CDR2 YNNKEL (reference sequence). V lost 0 bases to trimming and J lost 13 bases; unmatched junction nucleotides: 13. The CDR3 nucleotides read TGTGCCAGCAGCCAAGATGAGGACAGGGATGAAGTTGGTTTCTTT. It specifies CASSQDEDRDEVGFF. The full variable domain, rest sourced from reference TRBV3-1 and TRBJ1-1, is DTAVSQTPKYLVTQMGNDKSIKCEQNLGHDTMYWYKQDSKKFLKIMFSYNNKELIINETVPNRFSPKSPDKAHLNLHINSLELGDSAVYFCASSQDEDRDEVGFFGQGTRLTVV.